This T cell receptor (beta chain) was recovered during a study of chemoradiotherapy in HPV16-positive cancers. Study results and limitations: HPV-specific T cells were functionally defined from only two HPV16-positive patients.

This clone turned up a few times. Its antigen is unknown. Repertoires were generated with immunoSEQ multiplex PCR, while TCRdb's copy carries only in-frame clones and drops some. There are 2,500 to 3,500 clones in the sample; around 80% occur only once, and approximately 11% lies in the top ten. Repertoires were sampled repeatedly during chemoradiotherapy. J lost 4 bases, V lost 3 bases, and 12 bases had no gene match. CDR3 length equals 15 residues. CDR1 SQVTM and CDR2 ANQGSEA come from the germline V gene. V is TRBV29-1 and J is TRBJ2-7, with 7 bases aligning to TRBD2. The source is a human donor with HPV-associated anogenital cancer. Sequencing used tumor tissue, obtained from a patient who underwent chemoradiotherapy. CDR3 sequence reads: CSVELPGREWYEQYF. The CDR3 nucleotides are TGCAGCGTTGAGCTGCCGGGGCGGGAGTGGTACGAGCAGTACTTC.